The present T cell receptor (beta chain) was sequenced within a study of post-analysis software for immune sequencing data. Findings and caveats of the study: Versus controls, multiple sclerosis patients showed significantly lower diversity (normalized Chao1). The five TRBV segments detected at higher frequency in patients than in controls included TRBV5-6, TRBV5-1 and TRBV20-1. Those samples that were prepared in the same batch co-clustered strongly by F measure.

Turning to this clonotype: Antigen: not known.

Unique molecular identifiers were present in the TCR beta cDNA libraries. Input of roughly 0.85 to 11 million T cells yielded a few hundred thousand cDNA molecules. Each CDR3 protein gets one entry after TCRdb re-called the PCR reads with MiXCR. The sample holds approximately 730,000 distinct CDR3 sequences, about 45% seen once. Germline CDR1 MNHNS, CDR2 SASEGT. Trimming pared 4 bases from V and 6 bases from J, leaving 13 bases between. This CDR3 comprises 13 residues. The receptor was derived from a girl aged 5 to 17 with multiple sclerosis. This chain joins TRBV6-1 and TRBJ2-7; TRBD1 is a possible D gene (5 bases). The specimen was blood. The CDR3 coding sequence is TGTGCCAGCAGTGTACAGGCCGCTGGCGAGCAGTACTTC. Its translation is CASSVQAAGEQYF.